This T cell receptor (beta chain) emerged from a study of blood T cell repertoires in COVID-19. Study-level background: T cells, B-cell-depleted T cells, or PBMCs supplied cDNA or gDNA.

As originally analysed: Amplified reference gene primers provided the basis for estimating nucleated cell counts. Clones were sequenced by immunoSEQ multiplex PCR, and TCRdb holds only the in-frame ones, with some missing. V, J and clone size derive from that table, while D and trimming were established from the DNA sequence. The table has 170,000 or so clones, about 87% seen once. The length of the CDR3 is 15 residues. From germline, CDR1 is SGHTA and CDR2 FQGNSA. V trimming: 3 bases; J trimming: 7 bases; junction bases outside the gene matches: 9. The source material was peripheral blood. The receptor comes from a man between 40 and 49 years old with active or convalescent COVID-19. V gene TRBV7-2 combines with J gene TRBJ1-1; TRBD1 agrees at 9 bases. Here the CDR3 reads CASSLYTGGANEAFF. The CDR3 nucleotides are TGTGCCAGCAGCTTGTATACAGGGGGCGCGAATGAAGCTTTCTTT.